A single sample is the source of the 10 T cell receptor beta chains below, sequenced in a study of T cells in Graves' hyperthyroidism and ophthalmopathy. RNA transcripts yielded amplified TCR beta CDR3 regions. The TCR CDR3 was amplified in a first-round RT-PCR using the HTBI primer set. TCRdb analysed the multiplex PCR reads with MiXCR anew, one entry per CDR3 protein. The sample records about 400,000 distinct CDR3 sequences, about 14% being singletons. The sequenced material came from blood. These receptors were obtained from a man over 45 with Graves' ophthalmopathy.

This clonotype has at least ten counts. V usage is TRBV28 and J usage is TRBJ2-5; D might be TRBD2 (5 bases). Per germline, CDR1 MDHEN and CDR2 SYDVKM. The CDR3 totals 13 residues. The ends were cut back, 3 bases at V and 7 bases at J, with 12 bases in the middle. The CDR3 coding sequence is TGTGCCAGCAGTTTGACGGCCGGAGGGACCCAGTACTTC. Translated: CASSLTAGGTQYF. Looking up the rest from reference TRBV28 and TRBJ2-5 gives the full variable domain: DVKVTQSSRYLVKRTGEKVFLECVQDMDHENMFWYRQDPGLGLRLIYFSYDVKMKEKGDIPEGYSVSREKKERFSLILESASTNQTSMYLCASSLTAGGTQYFGPGTRLLVL.

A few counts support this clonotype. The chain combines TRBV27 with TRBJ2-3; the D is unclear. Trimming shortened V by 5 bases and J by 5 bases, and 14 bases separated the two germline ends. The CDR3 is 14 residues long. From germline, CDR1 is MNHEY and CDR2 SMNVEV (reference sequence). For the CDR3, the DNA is TGTGCCAGCAGTCCATATCGGGCTGAAGATACGCAGTATTTT. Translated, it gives CASSPYRAEDTQYF.

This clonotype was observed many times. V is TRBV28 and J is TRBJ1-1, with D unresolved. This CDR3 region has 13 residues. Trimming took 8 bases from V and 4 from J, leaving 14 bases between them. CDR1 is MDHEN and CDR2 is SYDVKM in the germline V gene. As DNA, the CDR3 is TGTGCCAGCGACCCGTTAGTGGGCACTGAAGCTTTCTTT. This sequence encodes CASDPLVGTEAFF. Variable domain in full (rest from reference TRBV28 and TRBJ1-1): DVKVTQSSRYLVKRTGEKVFLECVQDMDHENMFWYRQDPGLGLRLIYFSYDVKMKEKGDIPEGYSVSREKKERFSLILESASTNQTSMYLCASDPLVGTEAFFGQGTRLTVV.

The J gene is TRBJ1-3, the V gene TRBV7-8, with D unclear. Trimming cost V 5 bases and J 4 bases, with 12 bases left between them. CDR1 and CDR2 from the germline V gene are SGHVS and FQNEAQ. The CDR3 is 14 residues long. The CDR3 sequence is CASSLGRLGNTIYF. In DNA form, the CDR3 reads TGTGCCAGCAGCCTCGGGCGGCTCGGAAACACCATATATTTT.

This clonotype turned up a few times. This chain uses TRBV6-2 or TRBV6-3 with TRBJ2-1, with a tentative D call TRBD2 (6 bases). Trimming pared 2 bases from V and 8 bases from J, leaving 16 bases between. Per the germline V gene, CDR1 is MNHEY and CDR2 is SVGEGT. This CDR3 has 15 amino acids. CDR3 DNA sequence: TGTGCCAGCAGTTACAGGGCTAGCGCGAGCGATGAGCAGTTCTTC. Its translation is CASSYRASASDEQFF.

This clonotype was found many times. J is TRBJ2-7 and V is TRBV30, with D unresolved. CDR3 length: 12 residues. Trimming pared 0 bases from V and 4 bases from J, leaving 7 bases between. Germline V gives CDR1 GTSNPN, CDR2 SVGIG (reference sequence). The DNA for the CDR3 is TGTGCCTGGAGTGTCGCGGAATACGAGCAGTACTTC. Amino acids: CAWSVAEYEQYF.

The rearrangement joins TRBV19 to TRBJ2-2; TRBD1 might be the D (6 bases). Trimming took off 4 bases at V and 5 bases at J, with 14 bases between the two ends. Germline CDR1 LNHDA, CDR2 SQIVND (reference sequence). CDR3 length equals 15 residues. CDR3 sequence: CASSRQAVYTGELFF. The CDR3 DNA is TGTGCCAGTAGTAGACAGGCTGTTTATACCGGGGAGCTGTTTTTT.

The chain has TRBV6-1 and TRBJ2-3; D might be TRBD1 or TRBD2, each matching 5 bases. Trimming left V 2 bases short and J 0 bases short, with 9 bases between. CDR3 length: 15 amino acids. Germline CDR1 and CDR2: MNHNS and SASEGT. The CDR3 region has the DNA TGTGCCAGCAGTGAACCCGGGGCTAGCACAGATACGCAGTATTTT. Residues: CASSEPGASTDTQYF.

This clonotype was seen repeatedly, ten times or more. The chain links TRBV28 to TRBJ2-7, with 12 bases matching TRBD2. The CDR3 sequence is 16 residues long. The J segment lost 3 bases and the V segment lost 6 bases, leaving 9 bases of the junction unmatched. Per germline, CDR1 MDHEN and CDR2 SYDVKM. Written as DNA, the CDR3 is TGTGCCAGCAGCCCAGGCCCTAGCGGGAGGGACTACGAGCAGTACTTC. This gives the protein CASSPGPSGRDYEQYF.

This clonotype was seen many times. This CDR3 reads CASSLVGFGYTF. In nucleotides, the CDR3 is TGTGCCAGCAGCTTAGTTGGCTTTGGCTACACCTTC. The V gene is TRBV7-8, the J gene TRBJ1-2; D not resolved. Germline CDR1 SGHVS, CDR2 FQNEAQ. This CDR3 spans 12 amino acids. V lost 1 base and J lost 7, with 7 bases in between.